The source of this TCR beta chain is a study of T cell repertoires in cytomegalovirus infection. Study-level background: The authors relied on CMV epitopes, both recently identified HLA-C-restricted and well-studied HLA-B-restricted. In public TCR beta signatures, there were indications of both CMV infection and matching HLA type.

Losses at the gene ends were 3 bases for V and 0 bases for J; bases not matched to a gene: 7. CDR3 length equals 18 residues. Germline V gene data show CDR1 as LGHNA and CDR2 as YNFKEQ. Using its own MiXCR run on the reads, TCRdb lists one record per CDR3 protein. The profile covers 110,000 to 150,000 distinct CDR3 sequences, with 30% to 40% appearing a single time and about 56% taken by the ten largest. Study results and caveats: Cumulative frequency (of public TCR beta family members) identified carriers of CMV plus the relevant HLA. Dominating the ex vivo response were HLA-C-restricted CMV-specific TCR beta clonotypes.

Notes on this clonotype: Its antigen remains unidentified.

The chain has TRBV4-2 and TRBJ2-6; TRBD2 aligns across 8 bases. The sequence came from a human donor in good health (CMV status not recorded). Some clones in this sample may be carry-over from other donors' samples. The starting material was CD8+ T cells from cultured PBMCs, obtained from culture after CMV antigen stimulation. CDR3 nucleotide sequence: TGTGCCAGCAGCCATGGGACTAGGGGAAGCTCTGGGGCCAACGTCCTGACTTTC. This sequence encodes CASSHGTRGSSGANVLTF.